These T cell receptor beta chains were read from a single sample in a study of T cell repertoires in cytomegalovirus infection. One entry per CDR3 protein results from TCRdb running MiXCR on the reads. The repertoire holds 560,000 or so distinct CDR3 sequences, with 15% to 20% as singletons. The sequencing input was CD8+ T cells from PBMCs. These receptor sequences come from a human donor in good health (CMV status not recorded). Some clones in this sample may be carry-over from other donors' samples. CDR3s include the opening cysteine and the closing phenylalanine or tryptophan. Each record gives: clone size, J gene, V gene, D gene, CDR3 DNA, CDR3 protein. The D gene is left open where the match is weak. Some rows mark clone size as missing; the rest say once, few, many or name a class of expanded clone.

clone size: many
J gene: TRBJ1-4
V gene: TRBV11-2
D gene: TRBD1
CDR3 DNA: TGTGCCAGCAGCACTCGGACAGGGGAGGCGGGGGATAATGAAAAACTGTTTTTT
CDR3 protein: CASSTRTGEAGDNEKLFF

clone size: NA
J gene: TRBJ2-7
V gene: TRBV12-3/TRBV12-4
D gene: NA
CDR3 DNA: TGTGCCAGCAGTACCCGGCAGGGGTACCTAACCTACGAGCAGTACTTC
CDR3 protein: CASSTRQGYLTYEQYF

clone size: NA
J gene: TRBJ2-7
V gene: TRBV5-1
D gene: NA
CDR3 DNA: TGCGCCAGCAGCGCCTGGACAGATTCTCCCTACGAGCAGTACTTC
CDR3 protein: CASSAWTDSPYEQYF

clone size: NA
J gene: TRBJ1-1
V gene: TRBV6-1
D gene: NA
CDR3 DNA: TGTGCCAGCAGTGGGTGGGGGGATACTGAAGCTTTCTTT
CDR3 protein: CASSGWGDTEAFF

clone size: few
J gene: TRBJ2-3
V gene: TRBV4-1
D gene: NA
CDR3 DNA: TGCGCCAGCAGCCCAGGGGGAGGCCCCGACTTTAATACGCAGTATTTT
CDR3 protein: CASSPGGGPDFNTQYF

clone size: many
J gene: TRBJ2-5
V gene: TRBV11-2
D gene: TRBD1
CDR3 DNA: TGTGCCAGCAGCAAGACGACAGGGTGGATGGAGACCCAGTACTTC
CDR3 protein: CASSKTTGWMETQYF

clone size: NA
J gene: TRBJ2-1
V gene: TRBV2
D gene: NA
CDR3 DNA: TGTGCCTCCACACACGACAGCCGCAATCAGCAGTTCTTC
CDR3 protein: CASTHDSRNQQFF

clone size: many
J gene: TRBJ1-1
V gene: TRBV12-3/TRBV12-4
D gene: NA
CDR3 DNA: TGTGCCAGCAGTTTAGCGGTTTCTGGCACTGAAGCTTTCTTT
CDR3 protein: CASSLAVSGTEAFF

clone size: many
J gene: TRBJ2-7
V gene: TRBV14
D gene: TRBD2
CDR3 DNA: TGTGCCAGCAGCCAAGTGGGTGACGAAGCGGGACCCCGATACGAGCAGTACTTC
CDR3 protein: CASSQVGDEAGPRYEQYF

clone size: NA
J gene: TRBJ1-1
V gene: TRBV6-6
D gene: NA
CDR3 DNA: TGTGCCAGCAGTCCCCAATCAGGAGGGACTGAAGCTTTCTTT
CDR3 protein: CASSPQSGGTEAFF

clone size: many
J gene: TRBJ1-6
V gene: TRBV7-6
D gene: TRBD1
CDR3 DNA: TGTGCCAGCAGCTTACGGAAAAGGACAGGGTCGAATTCACCCCTCCACTTT
CDR3 protein: CASSLRKRTGSNSPLHF

clone size: NA
J gene: TRBJ1-2
V gene: TRBV27
D gene: NA
CDR3 DNA: TGTGCCAGCAGTTTGAGGGGGGGCTTTGGCTACACCTTC
CDR3 protein: CASSLRGGFGYTF

clone size: many
J gene: TRBJ1-1
V gene: TRBV12-3/TRBV12-4
D gene: NA
CDR3 DNA: TGTGCCAGCAGTGGCCCAAGTTCGCGGGGGGATCATTACACTGAAGCTTTCTTT
CDR3 protein: CASSGPSSRGDHYTEAFF

clone size: few
J gene: TRBJ2-7
V gene: TRBV28
D gene: TRBD1
CDR3 DNA: TGTGCCAGCACCGAAACCGGGACAGGGGGCTCCTACGAGCAGTACTTC
CDR3 protein: CASTETGTGGSYEQYF

clone size: few
J gene: TRBJ1-1
V gene: TRBV2
D gene: NA
CDR3 DNA: TGTGCCAGCAGTGGGGACTTAGGGATGGGGACTGAAGCTTTCTTT
CDR3 protein: CASSGDLGMGTEAFF

clone size: many
J gene: TRBJ2-7
V gene: TRBV7-8
D gene: TRBD1
CDR3 DNA: TGTGCCAGCAGCCCGACGGGACAGGAGTACGAGCAGTACTTC
CDR3 protein: CASSPTGQEYEQYF

clone size: NA
J gene: TRBJ2-7
V gene: TRBV2
D gene: TRBD1
CDR3 DNA: TGTGCCAGCAGACAGGGGGTAATCCACGAGCAGTACTTC
CDR3 protein: CASRQGVIHEQYF

clone size: many
J gene: TRBJ1-5
V gene: TRBV7-9
D gene: NA
CDR3 DNA: TGTGCCAGCAGCTTAGGCTTACGGGAAGAGGGGAATCAGCCCCAGCATTTT
CDR3 protein: CASSLGLREEGNQPQHF

clone size: many
J gene: TRBJ2-7
V gene: TRBV14
D gene: TRBD1
CDR3 DNA: TGTGCCAGCAGCCACCGGACAGGGGATCTCGAGCAGTACTTC
CDR3 protein: CASSHRTGDLEQYF

clone size: few
J gene: TRBJ1-2
V gene: TRBV20-1
D gene: NA
CDR3 DNA: TGCAGTGCCCGAGGCGGGCACGGCTACACCTTC
CDR3 protein: CSARGGHGYTF

clone size: many
J gene: TRBJ1-1
V gene: TRBV27
D gene: NA
CDR3 DNA: TGTGCCAGCGGCCCGGGTTATGAAGCTTTCTTT
CDR3 protein: CASGPGYEAFF

clone size: NA
J gene: TRBJ1-5
V gene: TRBV5-1
D gene: TRBD1
CDR3 DNA: TGCGCCAGCACCAGCTCCCCGGGACAGGCCCGAGGGGATAGCAATCAGCCCCAGCATTTT
CDR3 protein: CASTSSPGQARGDSNQPQHF

clone size: many
J gene: TRBJ1-1
V gene: TRBV19
D gene: NA
CDR3 DNA: TGTGCCAGTAGAGAGGGGCGGTTATTAAACACTGAAGCTTTCTTT
CDR3 protein: CASREGRLLNTEAFF

clone size: NA
J gene: TRBJ1-1
V gene: TRBV28
D gene: NA
CDR3 DNA: TGTGCCAGAAGTTTATTCGGGGGGCAGGAAACTGAAGCTTTCTTT
CDR3 protein: CARSLFGGQETEAFF

clone size: NA
J gene: TRBJ2-7
V gene: TRBV6-1
D gene: NA
CDR3 DNA: TGTGCCAGCAGTGAATGGGGTTACGAGCAGTACTTC
CDR3 protein: CASSEWGYEQYF

clone size: many
J gene: TRBJ2-1
V gene: TRBV5-4
D gene: NA
CDR3 DNA: TGTGCCAGCAGCTTTTACAATGAGCAGTTCTTC
CDR3 protein: CASSFYNEQFF

clone size: many
J gene: TRBJ1-1
V gene: TRBV5-6
D gene: NA
CDR3 DNA: TGTGCCAGCAGCTACTGGGGCGATTTAATGAACACTGAAGCTTTCTTT
CDR3 protein: CASSYWGDLMNTEAFF

clone size: few
J gene: TRBJ1-6
V gene: TRBV10-3
D gene: NA
CDR3 DNA: TGTGCCATCAGTGAGAATTTGGGGGAAGGTGGTAATTCACCCCTCCACTTT
CDR3 protein: CAISENLGEGGNSPLHF

clone size: NA
J gene: TRBJ2-1
V gene: TRBV4-1
D gene: TRBD2
CDR3 DNA: TGTGCCAGCGGGACTTGGAGCTCCTACAATGAGCAGTTCTTC
CDR3 protein: CASGTWSSYNEQFF

clone size: many
J gene: TRBJ2-7
V gene: TRBV12-3/TRBV12-4
D gene: TRBD2
CDR3 DNA: TGTGCCAGCAGTGGGCCACTAGCGGGTACCTACGAGCAGTACTTC
CDR3 protein: CASSGPLAGTYEQYF

clone size: many
J gene: TRBJ1-5
V gene: TRBV12-3/TRBV12-4
D gene: NA
CDR3 DNA: TGTGCCAGCAGTTATGGGAGTATTAATCAGCCCCAGCATTTT
CDR3 protein: CASSYGSINQPQHF

clone size: few
J gene: TRBJ2-7
V gene: TRBV11-2
D gene: NA
CDR3 DNA: TGTGCCAGCAGCTTAGTTCTACAATCTAGTCGCGAGCAGTACTTC
CDR3 protein: CASSLVLQSSREQYF

clone size: NA
J gene: TRBJ2-7
V gene: TRBV2
D gene: NA
CDR3 DNA: TGTGCCAGCAGTGAAGACGGCGGCTCCTACGAGCAGTACTTC
CDR3 protein: CASSEDGGSYEQYF

clone size: NA
J gene: TRBJ1-2
V gene: TRBV18
D gene: NA
CDR3 DNA: TGTGCCAGCTCACCACTGGGAGCTGATGGCTACACCTTC
CDR3 protein: CASSPLGADGYTF

clone size: NA
J gene: TRBJ2-1
V gene: TRBV20-1
D gene: NA
CDR3 DNA: TGCAGTGCTCGCCCGGACATAAACTCCTACAATGAGCAGTTCTTC
CDR3 protein: CSARPDINSYNEQFF

clone size: many
J gene: TRBJ1-3
V gene: TRBV6-5
D gene: NA
CDR3 DNA: TGTGCCAGCAGTTACTCGATTGAAACCATCGGGGCCGTCTCTGGAAACACCATATATTTT
CDR3 protein: CASSYSIETIGAVSGNTIYF

clone size: few
J gene: TRBJ1-1
V gene: TRBV10-3
D gene: NA
CDR3 DNA: TGTGCCATCAGCGATACAGAGTACACTGAAGCTTTCTTT
CDR3 protein: CAISDTEYTEAFF

clone size: NA
J gene: TRBJ2-3
V gene: TRBV7-7
D gene: NA
CDR3 DNA: TGTGCTAGCAGCTTAGCAAGCGGAGGGGAAGATACGCAGTATTTT
CDR3 protein: CASSLASGGEDTQYF

clone size: many
J gene: TRBJ1-6
V gene: TRBV7-9
D gene: NA
CDR3 DNA: TGTGCCAGCAGCGTTCCCAGGGGCCGAGAAAGCAATTCACCCCTCCACTTT
CDR3 protein: CASSVPRGRESNSPLHF

clone size: many
J gene: TRBJ1-1
V gene: TRBV7-9
D gene: TRBD1
CDR3 DNA: TGTGCCGGCCGCGGGACAGTTCTAGGTGAAGCTTTCTTT
CDR3 protein: CAGRGTVLGEAFF

clone size: NA
J gene: TRBJ1-2
V gene: TRBV5-6
D gene: TRBD1
CDR3 DNA: TGTGCCAGCAGCTTCCGGGACAGGGATTACTATGGCTACACCTTC
CDR3 protein: CASSFRDRDYYGYTF

clone size: many
J gene: TRBJ1-2
V gene: TRBV7-9
D gene: NA
CDR3 DNA: TGTGCCAGCAGCCCACTGGACAGAATCTATGGCTACACCTTC
CDR3 protein: CASSPLDRIYGYTF

clone size: many
J gene: TRBJ1-1
V gene: TRBV7-3
D gene: NA
CDR3 DNA: TGTGCCAGCAGCTTAAGGGGGTCGGACACTGAAGCTTTCTTT
CDR3 protein: CASSLRGSDTEAFF

clone size: many
J gene: TRBJ2-1
V gene: TRBV12-3/TRBV12-4
D gene: TRBD2
CDR3 DNA: TGTGCCAGCAGTTCAGGCGGACTAGCTGAGCAGTTCTTC
CDR3 protein: CASSSGGLAEQFF

clone size: NA
J gene: TRBJ1-1
V gene: TRBV27
D gene: NA
CDR3 DNA: TGTGCCAGCAGCCCGGTCCTGGGAAACACTGAAGCTTTCTTT
CDR3 protein: CASSPVLGNTEAFF

clone size: many
J gene: TRBJ1-5
V gene: TRBV12-3/TRBV12-4
D gene: NA
CDR3 DNA: TGTGCCAGCAGTTCCGAGGACAGAGTAAATCAGCCCCAGCATTTT
CDR3 protein: CASSSEDRVNQPQHF

clone size: many
J gene: TRBJ2-2
V gene: TRBV7-9
D gene: NA
CDR3 DNA: TGTGCCAGCAGCTTAGCGAGAGGGGAGCTGTTTTTT
CDR3 protein: CASSLARGELFF

clone size: many
J gene: TRBJ2-2
V gene: TRBV27
D gene: TRBD2
CDR3 DNA: TGTGCCACCTCAGCGGGGGGGATGAACACCGGGGAGCTGTTTTTT
CDR3 protein: CATSAGGMNTGELFF

clone size: NA
J gene: TRBJ1-6
V gene: TRBV13
D gene: NA
CDR3 DNA: TGTGCCAGCAACCACCGTCAGGCGGGGAATAATTCACCCCTCCACTTT
CDR3 protein: CASNHRQAGNNSPLHF

clone size: NA
J gene: TRBJ2-2
V gene: TRBV7-2
D gene: NA
CDR3 DNA: TGTGCAAGCAGATCATGGACAGTTCAAAACACCGGGGAGCTGTTTTTT
CDR3 protein: CASRSWTVQNTGELFF

clone size: few
J gene: TRBJ2-5
V gene: TRBV2
D gene: NA
CDR3 DNA: TGTGCCAGCAGTGAAGTCCCACTTATCCAAGAGACCCAGTACTTC
CDR3 protein: CASSEVPLIQETQYF

clone size: few
J gene: TRBJ2-1
V gene: TRBV7-6
D gene: TRBD2
CDR3 DNA: TGTGCCAGCAGCTGGACTAGCGGGGGGTTCGATGAGCAGTTCTTC
CDR3 protein: CASSWTSGGFDEQFF